The 13 T cell receptor beta chains given below trace back to one sample, sequenced in a study of cytomegalovirus exposure and HLA in healthy donors. It was with 60 Vbeta and 13 Jbeta primers that the PCR ran. The method was immunoSEQ multiplex PCR; TCRdb's version includes in-frame clones alone and lacks a portion of them. This sample carries about 100,000 clones, 79% of them seen once, and the ten largest clones take under 5%. The sequencing sample was made of PBMCs. The origin of the receptors is a female donor in good health and CMV-seropositive.

V gene TRBV7-2 combines with J gene TRBJ2-5; 10 nucleotides align to TRBD2. The CDR3 covers 15 residues. Germline V gene data show CDR1 as SGHTA and CDR2 as FQGNSA. The trim removed 5 bases at V and 2 bases at J, leaving 5 bases unmatched. The chain's CDR3 is CASSASGRGQETQYF. CDR3 DNA sequence: TGTGCCAGCAGCGCAAGCGGGAGGGGGCAAGAGACCCAGTACTTC.

V is TRBV7-8 and J is TRBJ1-6, with a possible D match to TRBD1 (5 bases). The V gene lost 1 base and the J gene lost 9 bases, with 16 bases spanning the gap. Germline lookup yields CDR1 SGHVS and CDR2 FQNEAQ. This CDR3 spans 16 amino acids. CDR3 coding DNA: TGTGCCAGCAGCTTAGGGCGCAGGGTGACGGCTTCACCCCTCCACTTT. This sequence encodes CASSLGRRVTASPLHF.

The chain combines TRBV19 with TRBJ2-7; 11 positions agree with TRBD2. The CDR3 extends over 14 amino acids. CDR1 is LNHDA, CDR2 SQIVND, per germline (reference sequence). J lost 5 bases, V lost 6 bases, and 6 bases had no gene match. This chain's CDR3 is CASRELAGDNEQYF. The CDR3, as DNA: TGTGCCAGTAGGGAACTAGCGGGAGATAACGAGCAGTACTTC.

The rearrangement joins TRBV12-1 to TRBJ2-1; the DNA was not used to check the table's D call, TRBD2. TRBV12-1 is a pseudogene. The CDR3 spans 20 residues. In DNA, the CDR3 is TGTGCCAGCAGCTTTGCCCCGGGACTAGCGGGACCCAACTCCTACAATGAGCAGTTCTTC. Its translation: CASSFAPGLAGPNSYNEQFF.

V usage is TRBV11-1 and J usage is TRBJ2-6, with D hard to call. The ends were cut back, 2 bases at V and 3 bases at J, with 2 bases in the middle. The CDR3 covers 13 residues. Germline CDR1 SGHAT, CDR2 FQDESV (reference sequence). The CDR3 here is CASSLHGANVLTF. CDR3 DNA sequence: TGTGCCAGCAGCTTACATGGGGCCAACGTCCTGACTTTC.

The chain employs TRBV5-1 and TRBJ1-1, with 7 bases identical to TRBD1. After removal of 9 bases from V and 1 base from J, the junction contained 15 bases not matched to a gene. The CDR3 spans 16 residues. The germline CDR1 and CDR2 sequences are SGHRS and YFSETQ. The chain's CDR3 is CATRQGSPTKNTEAFF. For the CDR3, the DNA is TGCGCCACTAGACAGGGATCCCCAACTAAGAACACTGAAGCTTTCTTT.

The rearrangement uses TRBV5-6 and TRBJ1-1; D is perhaps TRBD1 (5 bases). Germline V lookup: CDR1 SGHDT, CDR2 YYEEEE. The CDR3 length is 13 residues. Trimming pared 7 bases from V and 5 bases from J, leaving 15 bases between. DNA of the CDR3: TGTGCCAGCGGTTGGGGGGGTAGTACTGAAGCTTTCTTT. Protein sequence: CASGWGGSTEAFF.

This chain uses TRBV27 with TRBJ1-2; 8 positions agree with TRBD1. The junction had 5 bases not matched to a gene; V was cut back by 10 bases and J by 1 base. CDR1 is MNHEY and CDR2 is SMNVEV in the germline V gene (reference sequence). CDR3 length: 13 amino acids. The CDR3 DNA is TGTGCCACCCGACAGGGGTATAACTATGGCTACACCTTC. Translated: CATRQGYNYGYTF.

V usage is TRBV4-2 and J usage is TRBJ2-1; D uncertain. The ends were cut back, 0 bases at V and 6 bases at J, with 15 bases in the middle. Germline loops: CDR1 LGHNA, CDR2 YNFKEQ. CDR3 length: 16 residues. The CDR3 loop reads CASSQDPRPASNEQFF. The CDR3, as DNA: TGTGCCAGCAGCCAAGATCCAAGGCCAGCGAGCAATGAGCAGTTCTTC.

V gene TRBV6-1 combines with J gene TRBJ2-1; 12 bases agree with TRBD2. V lost 4 bases, J lost 7 bases, and 5 bases stayed unmatched. This CDR3 has 15 amino acids. Germline CDR1 reads MNHNS; CDR2 reads SASEGT. CDR3 protein: CASSGLAGGKNEQFF. The CDR3 DNA reads TGTGCCAGCAGTGGCCTAGCGGGGGGGAAGAATGAGCAGTTCTTC.

This chain uses TRBV2 with TRBJ1-5; D ambiguous. V lost 6 bases and J lost 7, with 16 bases in between. Per the germline V gene, CDR1 is SNHLY and CDR2 is FYNNEI. The CDR3 has 14 residues. The CDR3 bases are TGTGCCAGCAGCCCCTTGGGCCTAAGGCAGCCCCAGCATTTT. Translated, it gives CASSPLGLRQPQHF.

CDR3 DNA: TGTGCCAGCCAGGGGGCTTACGAGCAGTACTTC. Translating it yields CASQGAYEQYF. The V call is TRBV6-5, the J call TRBJ2-7, with 8 nucleotides matching TRBD1. The CDR3 loop spans 11 amino acids. Per germline, CDR1 MNHEY and CDR2 SVGAGI. V shed 8 bases and J 4 bases; nucleotides not matched to a gene: 1.

The chain joins TRBV19 to TRBJ1-4; TRBD1 aligns across 7 bases. CDR3 length: 15 amino acids. The germline CDR1 and CDR2 sequences are LNHDA and SQIVND (reference sequence). The ends lost 5 bases at V and 4 bases at J; junction bases unmatched: 7. CDR3 in DNA: TGTGCCAGTAGTGATCAACAGGGGCTTAATGAAAAACTGTTTTTT. Amino acid sequence: CASSDQQGLNEKLFF.